A single T cell receptor beta chain is shown here with its context. Its antigen is unidentified. V lost 1 base and J lost 4; bases outside the gene matches: 3. CDR1 is SGHVS and CDR2 is FNYEAQ in the germline V gene. CDR3 length: 15 residues. Reverse transcribed after extraction, RNA yielded cDNA as the sequencing template. Only in-frame clones appear in the TCRdb table, and some are missing; sequencing was by immunoSEQ multiplex PCR. The table shows some 44,000 clones, with over 85% occurring only once. These data are taken from a study of CD8+ T cells in alopecia areata. Treatment given: oral pan-JAK inhibitor, 5-10 mg twice daily. Study-wide results and limits: Expanded CD8+ clones among the top 100, and scalp clonality, were significantly decreased by tofacitinib.

This chain joins TRBV7-6 and TRBJ2-7, with TRBD1 matching over 11 bases. The clonotype comes from a human donor with alopecia areata. The sequences come from CD8+ T cells sorted from blood, collected at week 24, from a patient treated with tofacitinib. CDR3 loop: CASSLGTGGPYEQYF. CDR3 bases: TGTGCCAGCAGCTTAGGGACAGGGGGCCCTTACGAGCAGTACTTC.